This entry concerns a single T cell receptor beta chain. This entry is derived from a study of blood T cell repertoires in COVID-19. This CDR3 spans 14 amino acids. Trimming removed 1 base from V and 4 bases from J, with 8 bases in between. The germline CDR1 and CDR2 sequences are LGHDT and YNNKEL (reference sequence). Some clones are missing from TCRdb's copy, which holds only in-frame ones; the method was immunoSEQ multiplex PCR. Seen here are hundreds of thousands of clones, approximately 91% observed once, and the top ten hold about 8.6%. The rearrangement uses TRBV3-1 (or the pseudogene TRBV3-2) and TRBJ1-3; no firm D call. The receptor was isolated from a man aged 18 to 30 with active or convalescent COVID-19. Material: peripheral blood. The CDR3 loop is CASSQVSFGNTIYF. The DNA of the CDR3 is TGTGCCAGCAGCCAAGTGAGTTTCGGAAACACCATATATTTT.